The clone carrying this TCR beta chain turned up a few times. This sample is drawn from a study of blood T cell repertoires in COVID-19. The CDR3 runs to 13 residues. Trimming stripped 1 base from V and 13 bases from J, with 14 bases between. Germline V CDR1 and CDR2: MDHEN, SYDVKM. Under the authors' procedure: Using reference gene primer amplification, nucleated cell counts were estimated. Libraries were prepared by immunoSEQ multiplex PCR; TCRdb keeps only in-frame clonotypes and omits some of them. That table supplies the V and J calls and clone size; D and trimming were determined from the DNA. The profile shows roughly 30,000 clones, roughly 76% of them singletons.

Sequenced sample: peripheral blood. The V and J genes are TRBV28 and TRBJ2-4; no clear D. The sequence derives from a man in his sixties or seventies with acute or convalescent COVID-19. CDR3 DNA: TGTGCCAGCAGTTTATCGGCCCCGGGTACGCAGTACTTC. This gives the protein CASSLSAPGTQYF. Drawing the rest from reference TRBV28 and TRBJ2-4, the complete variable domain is DVKVTQSSRYLVKRTGEKVFLECVQDMDHENMFWYRQDPGLGLRLIYFSYDVKMKEKGDIPEGYSVSREKKERFSLILESASTNQTSMYLCASSLSAPGTQYFGAGTRLSVL.